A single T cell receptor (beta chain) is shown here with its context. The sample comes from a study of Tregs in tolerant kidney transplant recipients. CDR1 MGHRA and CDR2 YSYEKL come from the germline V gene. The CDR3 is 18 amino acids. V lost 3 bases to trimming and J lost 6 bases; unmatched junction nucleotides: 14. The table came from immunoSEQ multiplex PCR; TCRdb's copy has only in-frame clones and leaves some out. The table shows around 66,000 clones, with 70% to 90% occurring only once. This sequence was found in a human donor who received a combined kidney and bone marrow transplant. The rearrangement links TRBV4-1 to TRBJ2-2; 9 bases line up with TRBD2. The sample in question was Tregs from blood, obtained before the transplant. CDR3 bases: TGCGCCAGCAGCCACCAATTAGCGGGAGAGTCCCATGCCGGGGAGCTGTTTTTT. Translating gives CASSHQLAGESHAGELFF.